This T cell receptor beta chain is drawn from a study of T cell responses to AZD1222 COVID-19 vaccine. Across the study: Second doses were pooled across both intervals (about 4 or about 12 weeks). Study-level findings and limits: Every sample of the repertoires postdated the peak T cell response. White British people made up most donors, females outnumbered males, and clonal diversity was possibly underestimated. Baseline serology detected seropositivity in only six or seven AZD1222 recipients.

Sequencing used immunoSEQ multiplex PCR; TCRdb keeps in-frame clones, though not all of them. This table has 150,000 to 200,000 clones, roughly 93% appearing once. To note about this clone: Its antigen remains unknown.

Germline loops: CDR1 MNHEY, CDR2 SMNVEV (reference sequence). This CDR3 comprises 13 residues. V gave up 5 bases and J gave up 0 bases; unmatched junction bases: 1. Sequenced here: peripheral blood, sampled on day 0 of AZD1222 vaccination. This TCR was sampled from an adult in good health. The genes are TRBV27 and TRBJ2-7, with TRBD1 matching 7 bases. CDR3 sequence (DNA): TGTGCCAGCAGTAGACAGGGCTCCTACGAGCAGTACTTC. Its protein product is CASSRQGSYEQYF.